Below are 10 T cell receptor beta chains sequenced from a single sample in a study of vaccination and CD4 T cells after COVID-19. The Oncomine TCR Beta short-read assay sequenced DNA from cultured CD4+ T cells. Each CDR3 protein is one row after TCRdb ran MiXCR on the PCR reads. The table records about 5,900 distinct CDR3 sequences, around 56% of them present only once. Treatment noted: roughly 10-day PBMC culture with coronavirus spike peptide pools or control peptides (ViraFEST assay). Their recognized antigens are unknown. The sequenced sample consisted of CD4+ T cells from blood, cultured in vitro. Source of these receptors: a human donor who had recovered from COVID-19.

This chain joins TRBV11-2 and TRBJ1-3, with no clear D. V was clipped by 3 bases and J by 4 bases, with 4 bases between them. The CDR3 loop spans 12 amino acids. Germline V gene sequence: CDR1 SGHAT, CDR2 FQNNGV. CDR3 in amino acids: CASSLLGNTIYF. The CDR3 DNA reads TGTGCCAGCAGCTTGCTAGGAAACACCATATATTTT.

In this sample, this clonotype turned up a few times. The V and J genes are TRBV20-1 and TRBJ2-1, with D uncertain. Germline V CDR1 and CDR2: DFQATT, SNEGSKA (reference sequence). This CDR3 region has 12 residues. Trimming shortened V by 0 bases and J by 8 bases, and 8 bases separated the two germline ends. The CDR3 protein is CSARDVVDEQFF. The CDR3 DNA is TGCAGTGCTAGAGATGTGGTGGATGAGCAGTTCTTC.

The rearrangement joins TRBV27 to TRBJ1-2; D is possibly TRBD1 (5 bases). Germline lookup yields CDR1 MNHEY and CDR2 SMNVEV (reference sequence). The CDR3 consists of 14 residues. V shed 3 bases and J shed 4 bases, with 12 bases lying between them. The CDR3 bases are TGTGCCAGCAGTTTTCAGGGATGGGGCTATGGCTACACCTTC. This gives the protein CASSFQGWGYGYTF.

The V and J genes are TRBV27 and TRBJ2-7; 7 positions match TRBD1. V dropped 3 bases and J dropped 0; count of bases not matched to a gene: 5. There are 15 residues in the CDR3. CDR1 MNHEY and CDR2 SMNVEV come from the germline V gene (reference sequence). CDR3 amino acids: CASSLRTGYSYEQYF. The CDR3 DNA is TGTGCCAGCAGTTTGAGGACAGGCTACTCCTACGAGCAGTACTTC.

The V call is TRBV20-1, the J call TRBJ2-5; D is possibly TRBD2 (7 bases). The CDR3 contains 15 residues. Germline V gene sequence: CDR1 DFQATT, CDR2 SNEGSKA (reference sequence). With 6 bases removed from V and 4 bases from J, the gap between germline ends came to 21 bases. The CDR3 DNA is TGCAGTGCACCCCTTTGGACTAGGGGGGTAGAGACCCAGTACTTC. Translated, it gives CSAPLWTRGVETQYF.

This sequence joins TRBV24-1 and TRBJ2-5; unclear D gene. This CDR3 is 13 amino acids long. Germline lookup yields CDR1 KGHDR and CDR2 SFDVKD. Trimming took off 10 bases at V and 0 bases at J, with 11 bases between the two ends. As DNA, the CDR3 is TGTGCCACAGGAGAGGAGAACCAAGAGACCCAGTACTTC. This translates into CATGEENQETQYF.

The chain has TRBV6-1 and TRBJ2-2, with 11 bases that match TRBD1. Germline CDR1 reads MNHNS; CDR2 reads SASEGT. Trimming removed 6 bases from V and 2 bases from J; junction bases left unmatched: 17. The CDR3 has 20 residues. CDR3 region: CASRRKGQGVRALNTGELFF. The CDR3 DNA reads TGTGCCAGCAGAAGAAAGGGACAGGGGGTCCGAGCCCTTAACACCGGGGAGCTGTTTTTT.

The chain joins TRBV19 to TRBJ2-5, with no clear D. This CDR3 has 14 amino acids. The germline V and J ends were trimmed by 3 bases and 0 bases, with 8 bases remaining between them. The germline V gene encodes CDR1 LNHDA and CDR2 SQIVND (reference sequence). The CDR3 nucleotides read TGTGCCAGTAGTATGGTCTCCGACCAAGAGACCCAGTACTTC. It yields the protein CASSMVSDQETQYF.

The gene calls are TRBV20-1 and TRBJ2-6; D gene uncertain. V lost 1 base and J 1 base, leaving 5 bases between the germline ends. The CDR3 runs to 14 residues. Germline V gene sequence: CDR1 DFQATT, CDR2 SNEGSKA (reference sequence). The DNA of the CDR3 is TGCAGTGCTAGAGCGGCATCTGGGGCCAACGTCCTGACTTTC. Its translation is CSARAASGANVLTF.

On this clonotype itself: Since no conserved phenylalanine or tryptophan closes the CDR3, a read error is the likely cause. This chain joins TRBV2 and TRBJ1-1; 9 bases are shared with TRBD1. Germline lookup yields CDR1 SNHLY and CDR2 FYNNEI. With V trimmed by 6 bases and J by 7 bases, 6 bases remained unmatched. This CDR3 contains 13 residues. The CDR3 here is CASRGQGSGEAFL. Written as DNA, the CDR3 is TGTGCCAGCAGGGGACAGGGTAGTGGTGAAGCTTTCCTT.